Detailed here is one TCR beta chain. This clonotype is categorized as medium-sized (0.01 to 0.1%). Its antigen specificity is not known. Base qualities are missing; no much larger clone stands one base away. This record comes from a study (dated by TCRdb to 2012 to 2015). Unmatched junction bases come to 8, with V trimmed by 3 bases and J by 7 bases. Looking up the germline V gene (reference sequence) yields CDR1 DFQATT and CDR2 SNEGSKA. Measured from the cysteine to the phenylalanine, the CDR3 is 14 residues long. Left in the record is the CDR3 DNA by itself, 42 bases read in frame from the first base. These reads were obtained on an Illumina Genome Analyzer IIx. The public reads were quality trimmed at Q25 with fastp and then assembled into clones with MiXCR by TCRdb, keeping productive beta chains. Identical CDR3 protein sequences are pooled into one entry, listed with their most common genes and DNA. The sample contains about 16,000 distinct CDR3 sequences, about 35% of them found a single time. About 16% of the sample is held by the ten biggest clonotypes.

This sequence was found in a human donor. Sequencing was performed on blood. The chain uses TRBV20-1 and TRBJ2-1, and 8 bases in between align with TRBD2. CDR3 reads: CSASGSGSVNEQFF. The nucleotides read TGCAGTGCTAGTGGAAGCGGGAGCGTAAATGAGCAGTTCTTC.